The 24 T cell receptor beta chains below come from one sample, sequenced in a study of human T cells and chemical hapten exposure. Documented time point: patch test 1, 2 weeks after DPC sensitization. The sample's treatment: therapeutic diphenylcyclopropenone sensitization with weekly scalp DPC. Via MiXCR, TCRdb re-called the RACE reads, giving one row per CDR3 protein. The sample shows under 450,000 distinct CDR3 sequences, more than 4.5% of them seen only once. The sample here was whole blood, taken in connection with sensitization to the hapten diphenylcyclopropenone (DPC). These receptors all come from a woman aged 45-65 years with alopecia areata. Some clones in this sample may be carry-over from other donors' samples.

Many counts were recorded for this clonotype. The rearrangement joins TRBV5-1 to TRBJ2-1, with 8 bases matching TRBD2. Germline CDR1 reads SGHRS; CDR2 reads YFSETQ. The junction had 9 bases not matched to a gene; V was cut back by 6 bases and J by 4 bases. The CDR3 spans 15 residues. The CDR3 sequence is CASTRSGGGYNEQFF. The CDR3 nucleotides are TGCGCCAGCACCAGGAGCGGGGGCGGATACAATGAGCAGTTCTTC.

This clonotype was counted many times. The J gene is TRBJ2-3, the V gene TRBV7-9; 7 bases are shared with TRBD1. Losses at the gene ends were 3 bases for V and 2 bases for J; bases not matched to a gene: 5. The germline gives CDR1 SEHNR, CDR2 FQNEAQ (reference sequence). The CDR3 has 15 amino acids. The CDR3 reads CASSLGQGDTDTQYF. The CDR3 DNA is TGTGCCAGCAGCTTGGGTCAGGGGGACACAGATACGCAGTATTTT.

This clonotype was detected many times. The chain carries TRBV3-1 and TRBJ1-2; TRBD1 is a possible D gene (5 bases). With 0 bases removed from V and 0 bases from J, the gap between germline ends came to 14 bases. The germline CDR1 and CDR2 sequences are LGHDT and YNNKEL (reference sequence). This CDR3 comprises 17 residues. CDR3 sequence: CASSQDLRGRANYGYTF. DNA of the CDR3: TGTGCCAGCAGCCAAGATCTAAGGGGCAGGGCTAACTATGGCTACACCTTC.

In its sample, this clonotype was seen many times. This chain links TRBV3-1 with TRBJ2-1; D assignment may be TRBD1 or TRBD2 (5 bases each). V was trimmed by 5 bases and J by 5 bases, leaving 25 bases between them. This CDR3 contains 18 residues. Germline assignment: CDR1 LGHDT and CDR2 YNNKEL (reference sequence). Here the CDR3 reads CASSSQPGTGRWDNEQFF. In DNA, the CDR3 is TGTGCCAGCAGCTCCCAACCTGGGACGGGAAGGTGGGACAATGAGCAGTTCTTC.

This clonotype was seen repeatedly, ten times or more. The chain couples TRBV29-1 to TRBJ1-6; TRBD1 matches 7 bases. This CDR3 has 13 amino acids. The germline gives CDR1 SQVTM, CDR2 ANQGSEA. V trimming: 4 bases; J trimming: 12 bases; junction bases outside the gene matches: 9. CDR3 in amino acids: CSVGQGEGLPLHF. The CDR3 region has the DNA TGCAGCGTTGGACAGGGTGAGGGACTACCCCTCCACTTT.

This clonotype was seen more than once but under ten times. The V gene is TRBV12-3 or TRBV12-4, the J gene TRBJ2-3; D unresolved. CDR3 length equals 14 residues. V lost 11 bases and J 2 bases, leaving 17 bases between the germline ends. The CDR3 bases are TGTGCCGTAGAGGACCACGGATACACAGATACGCAGTATTTT. Encoded protein: CAVEDHGYTDTQYF.

This clonotype was counted many times. The rearrangement uses TRBV3-1 and TRBJ1-3; 7 bases fit TRBD1. Germline assignment: CDR1 LGHDT and CDR2 YNNKEL (reference sequence). Trimming cost V 9 bases and J 0 bases; bases outside gene matches: 2. This CDR3 region has 13 residues. The CDR3 is CASRQGSGNTIYF. For the CDR3, the DNA is TGTGCCAGTAGACAGGGCTCTGGAAACACCATATATTTT.

This clonotype was seen ten or more times. The gene calls are TRBV21-1 and TRBJ1-1. TRBV21-1 is a pseudogene segment. CDR3 length: 10 residues. The CDR3 is CASAATEAFF. CDR3 coding DNA: TGTGCCAGCGCAGCCACTGAAGCTTTCTTT.

This clonotype has at least ten counts. The V gene is TRBV28, the J gene TRBJ2-3, with D unclear. V lost 2 bases and J 2 bases, leaving 8 bases between the germline ends. This CDR3 spans 14 amino acids. Germline V CDR1 and CDR2: MDHEN, SYDVKM. CDR3 sequence: CASSLNAATDTQYF. The CDR3 bases are TGTGCCAGCAGTTTAAATGCAGCCACAGATACGCAGTATTTT.

This clonotype was detected many times. The chain combines TRBV5-1 with TRBJ2-1, with 7 bases lining up with TRBD2. V shed 0 bases and J 3 bases; nucleotides not matched to a gene: 9. The germline gives CDR1 SGHRS, CDR2 YFSETQ. The CDR3 extends over 17 amino acids. In DNA form, the CDR3 reads TGCGCCAGCAGCTTGGGAGGCGGCGGGGGTAACTACAATGAGCAGTTCTTC. Amino acid sequence: CASSLGGGGGNYNEQFF.

In this sample, this clonotype turned up many times. V gene TRBV7-6 combines with J gene TRBJ2-7, with a tentative D call TRBD2 (5 bases). Trimming took off 4 bases at V and 6 bases at J, with 19 bases between the two ends. Germline V gene lookup returns CDR1 SGHVS and CDR2 FNYEAQ. The CDR3 sequence is 15 residues long. The CDR3 spells CASSSSEGPGPEQYF. In nucleotides, the CDR3 is TGTGCCAGCAGCTCATCCGAGGGCCCTGGCCCCGAGCAGTACTTC.

There are many counts of this clonotype. The chain joins TRBV12-3 or TRBV12-4 to TRBJ2-1; D remains ambiguous. The CDR3 length is 11 residues. V lost 2 bases, J lost 6 bases, and 2 bases lay in between. The CDR3 DNA follows: TGTGCCAGCAGTTTACCCAATGAGCAGTTCTTC. Protein product: CASSLPNEQFF.

The chain carries TRBV7-9 and TRBJ2-5; the D gene is possibly TRBD1 (6 bases). Germline CDR1 SEHNR, CDR2 FQNEAQ (reference sequence). The CDR3 has 16 amino acids. V was cut by 2 bases and J by 2 bases, with 15 bases left in between. CDR3 DNA sequence: TGTGCCAGCAGCTTACGGCTAGGGGGACAACAAGAGACCCAGTACTTC. This encodes CASSLRLGGQQETQYF.

This clonotype has ten or more counts. The chain employs TRBV21-1 and TRBJ2-7; TRBD1 is the table's D call and was not checked against the DNA. TRBV21-1 is an annotated pseudogene. This CDR3 is 15 amino acids long. The CDR3 nucleotides read TGTGCCAGCAGCAGCCGGACAGGGGGCTTGTTTGAGCAGTACTTC. Protein sequence: CASSSRTGGLFEQYF.

The chain combines TRBV4-1 with TRBJ2-3; the D gene could be TRBD1 or TRBD2 (6 bases each). The CDR3 extends over 18 amino acids. The germline gives CDR1 MGHRA, CDR2 YSYEKL. V lost 0 bases and J 5 bases, leaving 21 bases between the germline ends. The chain's CDR3 is CASSQETGPGAEGDTQYF. CDR3 nucleotide sequence: TGCGCCAGCAGCCAAGAAACCGGCCCGGGGGCAGAGGGAGATACGCAGTATTTT.

The rearrangement uses TRBV4-3 and TRBJ2-7; possible D gene TRBD2, 6 bases. CDR1 and CDR2 (germline): LGHNA, YSLEER. Trimming stripped 0 bases from V and 2 bases from J, with 11 bases between. The CDR3 consists of 15 residues. CDR3 amino acids: CASSQDRSGAYEQYF. DNA of the CDR3: TGCGCCAGCAGCCAAGATCGTAGCGGAGCCTACGAGCAGTACTTC.

This clonotype was detected ten times or more. The J gene is TRBJ2-5, the V gene TRBV20-1; TRBD2 matches at 10 bases. The CDR3 has 16 residues. Germline CDR1 and CDR2: DFQATT and SNEGSKA (reference sequence). Trimming at V came to 5 bases and at J to 5 bases, leaving 14 bases not matched to a gene. The CDR3 spells CSAVTWTSGGGETQYF. The CDR3 DNA reads TGCAGTGCTGTCACTTGGACTAGCGGAGGGGGGGAGACCCAGTACTTC.

The chain combines TRBV28 with TRBJ2-3, with D unclear. The germline V gene has CDR1 MDHEN and CDR2 SYDVKM. Trimming removed 4 bases at V and 2 bases at J, with 7 bases between. This CDR3 is built from 13 residues. The CDR3 sequence is CASSSSFTDTQYF. The CDR3 DNA sequence: TGTGCCAGCAGTTCCTCCTTCACAGATACGCAGTATTTT.

This clonotype was detected many times. The J gene is TRBJ2-5, the V gene TRBV9; 12 bases match TRBD2. The CDR3 extends over 17 amino acids. V lost 0 bases to trimming and J lost 2 bases; unmatched junction nucleotides: 5. Germline V lookup: CDR1 SGDLS, CDR2 YYNGEE. CDR3 DNA: TGTGCCAGCAGCGTAGGCACTAGCGGGGGGAAACAAGAGACCCAGTACTTC. As protein: CASSVGTSGGKQETQYF.

This clonotype has only a few counts. The CDR3 nucleotides are TGCAGTGCTTTTACTAGCGGGAGAGATACGCAGTATTTT. This sequence encodes CSAFTSGRDTQYF. The chain joins TRBV20-1 to TRBJ2-3; 11 positions match TRBD2. The CDR3 has 13 residues. Germline CDR1 is DFQATT and CDR2 is SNEGSKA (reference sequence). J was trimmed by 5 bases and V by 5 bases; bases with no gene match: 3.

The chain couples TRBV6-6 to TRBJ1-1; no clear D. This CDR3 spans 14 amino acids. Germline V gene data show CDR1 as MNHNY and CDR2 as SVGAGI (reference sequence). V was shortened by 6 bases and J by 0 bases, with 11 bases between the two germline ends. The CDR3 coding sequence is TGTGCCAGCAGCCCTCCGACATTGAACACTGAAGCTTTCTTT. This translates into CASSPPTLNTEAFF.

This clonotype appeared many times. The chain couples TRBV12-3 or TRBV12-4 to TRBJ1-4, with D possibly TRBD1 on 6 matching bases. Trimming stripped 0 bases from V and 5 bases from J, with 10 bases between. This CDR3 has 15 residues. CDR3 in amino acids: CASSLATGWNEKLFF. DNA for the CDR3: TGTGCCAGCAGTTTAGCGACAGGTTGGAATGAAAAACTGTTTTTT.

This clonotype was observed many times. This chain joins TRBV9 and TRBJ2-6; the match to TRBD1 covers 8 bases. Losses at the gene ends were 1 base for V and 0 bases for J; bases not matched to a gene: 15. The CDR3 runs to 21 residues. CDR1 SGDLS and CDR2 YYNGEE come from the germline V gene. Here the CDR3 DNA reads TGTGCCAGCAGCGTACAGGGAGTCAGGGGGCCTGATGACTCTGGGGCCAACGTCCTGACTTTC. Translation gives CASSVQGVRGPDDSGANVLTF. Full variable domain (missing parts from reference TRBV9 and TRBJ2-6): DSGVTQTPKHLITATGQRVTLRCSPRSGDLSVYWYQQSLDQGLQFLIQYYNGEERAKGNILERFSAQQFPDLHSELNLSSLELGDSALYFCASSVQGVRGPDDSGANVLTFGAGSRLTVL.

The chain links TRBV9 to TRBJ2-7; D may match TRBD1 or TRBD2 (5 bases each). The CDR3 is made up of 14 amino acids. V was clipped by 3 bases and J by 4 bases, with 14 bases between them. Germline loops: CDR1 SGDLS, CDR2 YYNGEE. The CDR3 sequence is CASSAGTVNYEQYF. Written as DNA, the CDR3 is TGTGCCAGCAGCGCGGGGACGGTAAATTACGAGCAGTACTTC.